This entry concerns a single TCR beta chain. Its antigen is unidentified. This sample was included in a study of post-analysis software for immune sequencing data. The CDR3 sequence is 14 residues long. Trimming took 5 bases from V and 2 from J; bases not matched to a gene: 6. Germline lookup yields CDR1 MNHEY and CDR2 SVGEGT. Carried by the TCR beta cDNA libraries were unique molecular identifiers. From the PCR reads, TCRdb called clonotypes with MiXCR, one entry per CDR3 protein. The sample records about 460,000 distinct CDR3 sequences, approximately 46% being singletons. Overall study findings and caveats: Clustering by F measure revealed strong co-clustering among samples prepared together in one batch. Compared with controls, patients had more of about five TRBV segments, including TRBV5-6, TRBV5-1 and TRBV20-1. Normalized Chao1 diversity was significantly lower in multiple sclerosis patients than in controls.

Sequencing was done on a sample of blood. The sequence was collected from a girl aged 5 to 17 with multiple sclerosis. V usage is TRBV6-2 or TRBV6-3 and J usage is TRBJ2-7; 7 bases are a match to TRBD1. The CDR3 loop reads CASSETGMAYEQYF. Written as DNA, the CDR3 is TGTGCCAGCAGTGAGACAGGGATGGCCTACGAGCAGTACTTC.